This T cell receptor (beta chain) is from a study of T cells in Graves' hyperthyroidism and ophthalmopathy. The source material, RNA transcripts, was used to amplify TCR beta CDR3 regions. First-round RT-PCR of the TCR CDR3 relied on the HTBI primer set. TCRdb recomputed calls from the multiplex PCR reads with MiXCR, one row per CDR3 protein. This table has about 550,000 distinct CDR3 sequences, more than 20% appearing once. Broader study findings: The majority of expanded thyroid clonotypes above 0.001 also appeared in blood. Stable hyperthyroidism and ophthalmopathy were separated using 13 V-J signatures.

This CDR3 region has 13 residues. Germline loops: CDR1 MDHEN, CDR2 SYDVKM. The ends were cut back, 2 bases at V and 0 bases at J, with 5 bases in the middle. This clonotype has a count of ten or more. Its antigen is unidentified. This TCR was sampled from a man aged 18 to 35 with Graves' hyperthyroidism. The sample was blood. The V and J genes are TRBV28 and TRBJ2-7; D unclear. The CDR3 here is CASSLRPSYEQYF. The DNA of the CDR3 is TGTGCCAGCAGTTTACGGCCCTCCTACGAGCAGTACTTC. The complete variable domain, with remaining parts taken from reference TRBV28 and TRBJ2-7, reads DVKVTQSSRYLVKRTGEKVFLECVQDMDHENMFWYRQDPGLGLRLIYFSYDVKMKEKGDIPEGYSVSREKKERFSLILESASTNQTSMYLCASSLRPSYEQYFGPGTRLTVT.